This T cell receptor beta chain was captured in a study of control samples from healthy donors and cancer patients. Measured with immunoSEQ multiplex PCR; TCRdb has only the in-frame clones, and not every one. The sample lists about 180,000 clones; around 87% were seen once. Germline V CDR1 and CDR2: MNHEY, SVGEGT. The CDR3 loop spans 15 amino acids. V lost 5 bases and J 3 bases, leaving 15 bases between the germline ends. This clone appeared once. This chain connects TRBV6-2 or TRBV6-3 to TRBJ2-3, with TRBD1 as a possible D gene (6 bases). The sequencing input was blood. The TCR originated in a woman in her fifties or sixties in good health. The CDR3 DNA sequence: TGTGCCAGCAGTAAAAACCAGGGGAAGACAGATACGCAGTATTTT. It codes for CASSKNQGKTDTQYF.